The T cell receptor beta chain described here comes from a study of shared clonotypes between healthy human individuals (dated by TCRdb to about 2020). A note on the overall study: The cohort included a few men and two women between 18 and 49 years of age. For each donor, CD4 naive and CD4 memory were each given three plates, CD8 naive was given two plates, and CD8 memory was given one plate. To estimate repertoire size and how much clonotypes are shared between individuals, the study performed deep sequencing of blood TCR repertoires from about five healthy adults. To increase sequencing depth and limit assay-specific biases, different laboratories used diverse techniques to prepare libraries and sequence TCR repertoires. Each donor's leukapheresis produced roughly between roughly 0.85 and 10 billion PBMCs. Overall study outcomes, separate from this receptor: When several donors were compared, the shared fraction of clonotypes was 5% to 6.5% for naive CD4, about 4% for naive CD8, more than 2% for memory CD4, and 0.4% for memory CD8. Compared with non-shared clonotypes, clonotypes shared by all four sorted-subset donors had higher generation probabilities. Even with the large sequencing depth, rarefaction of the sorted-subset datasets indicated that sequencing was incomplete. Pairwise subsampling indicated that sequencing depth was expected to affect the degree of clonotype sharing among donors. Naive subsets generally had larger estimated clonotype richness than memory subsets. Sampling was restricted to blood, and TCR repertoires in tissue are likely to differ from TCR repertoires in blood. Because the study included a small number of donors, the genetic and exposure-history diversity represented was limited.

TCR CDR3 regions were amplified from genomic DNA by multiplex PCR using the deep immunoSEQ assay. Extracted genomic DNA from each cell subset was spread evenly across all wells of several immunoSEQ 96-well plates, with each plate serving as a replicate. For sorted subsets, each replicate PCR was loaded with 150 to 250 ng genomic DNA, equivalent to about 33,000 T cell genomes. The purified libraries were quantified using a Qubit 3.0 fluorometer, sized with a Bioanalyzer 2100, and then quantified again using the KAPA Library Quantification kit. Each immunoSEQ 96-well plate was sequenced on its own single-read 150-cycle Illumina NextSeq 550 flow cell. Per the original workflow: Because the immunoSEQ output included only junctional sequences and no quality scores, the filtering could not be the same as the filtering used for full-length reads. Sequences were annotated with PyIR, a Python wrapper for IgBLAST v1.9, using IMGT germline references to assign V/J genes and CDR3. Reads were filtered out if the reads had weak V/J assignments (E-value above 1e-6), no CDR3, stop codons, out-of-frame junctions, or ambiguous translated residues. V3J clonotypes were defined as sequences sharing the same inferred V gene, J gene, and CDR3 amino acid sequence. Percentage overlap between repertoires was calculated by dividing the number of shared unique clonotypes by the size of the smaller repertoire. Repertoire richness was assessed with RTK rarefaction, the Chao1 estimator, and Recon v2.1 estimates of unobserved clonotypes. Generation probabilities for all TCRbeta clonotypes obtained by the gDNA method from a handful of donors were computed using OLGA. As stored in TCRdb, this immuneACCESS dataset retains in-frame rearrangements with V and J assigned. A fraction of the clones does not appear; measured against another copy, unresolved V genes explain less than half of the discrepancy, and the remainder lacks a known reason. Clone size and V and J calls were adopted from that table, with D and trimming inferred from the DNA. The table for this sample lists around 2.3 million clones; around 95% of them were counted only once. Of the sample, around 0.13% is held by the ten largest clones.

The donors were healthy, HIV-negative adults with no recently reported acute infections or vaccinations. Every donor was a Caucasian adult living in Nashville, Tennessee, USA. Magnetic negative selection was used to enrich CD4+ T cells, after which naive cells were positively selected on CD45RA and the negative fraction became the memory subset. After blood collection by leukapheresis, PBMCs were isolated using Ficoll-Histopaque density gradient centrifugation and then cryopreserved in the vapor phase of liquid nitrogen. Analytical flow cytometry was used to check the purity and quantity of each magnetically sorted T cell population. From each sorted fraction, genomic DNA was isolated and quantified by UV absorbance on a Nanodrop 2000c. As to this clone: Its recognized antigen is unknown. The sample holds no much larger clone one base away, and base qualities are not on file.

The sequenced sample was naive CD4+ T cells sorted from blood. What the cell subset or site label conveys for this sample: CD45RA+ positively selected. The receptor was isolated from a man in his late teens or twenties in good health.

The DNA sequence is as follows: TGTGCCACCCGATTACAGGAGGGCTATGGCTACACCTTC. Its protein is CATRLQEGYGYTF. Recombination linked TRBV19 to TRBJ1-2, with a tentative D gene TRBD1 over 5 matching bases. V is reduced by 10 bases and J by 4 bases, leaving a spacing of 16 bases between them. From the cysteine through the phenylalanine, the CDR3 covers 13 amino acids. The DNA shown is the 39-base CDR3, in frame from base 1. Via the germline V gene (reference sequence), CDR1 is LNHDA and CDR2 SQIVND.